The 28 T cell receptor beta chains listed next were all sequenced from one sample in a study of PD-L1 blockade in urothelial cancer. Described time point: pretreatment peripheral blood. Assay: immunoSEQ multiplex PCR; the TCRdb copy retains only in-frame clones and omits some. The profile shows around 100,000 clones, more than 75% of them singletons. The source was PBMCs, collected around atezolizumab (anti-PD-L1) treatment. All receptors derive from a man in his 60s with urothelial cancer.

The J gene is TRBJ1-2, the V gene TRBV7-2, with 8 bases lining up with TRBD1. CDR1 is SGHTA, CDR2 FQGNSA, per germline. CDR3 size: 14 residues. J lost 2 bases, V lost 6 bases, and 5 bases had no gene match. CDR3 coding DNA: TGTGCCAGCAGGCCTCCAGGGGGCAACTATGGCTACACCTTC. This sequence encodes CASRPPGGNYGYTF.

The rearrangement joins TRBV7-9 to TRBJ1-2; TRBD1 matches at 9 bases. Germline V gene data show CDR1 as SEHNR and CDR2 as FQNEAQ (reference sequence). V shed 4 bases, J shed 6 bases, and the junction held 6 bases outside the gene matches. The CDR3 loop spans 14 amino acids. The CDR3 region has the DNA TGTGCCAGCAGCTCAGGGACAGGGTACCATGGCTACACCTTC. This gives the protein CASSSGTGYHGYTF.

This chain joins TRBV7-8 and TRBJ2-1; weak D call: TRBD2 (5 bases). The V gene's germline CDR1 is SGHVS and CDR2 FQNEAQ. This CDR3 has 12 residues. Trimming shortened V by 5 bases and J by 6 bases, and 8 bases separated the two germline ends. The CDR3 sequence is CASSPGLNEQFF. The CDR3 bases are TGTGCCAGCAGCCCCGGACTCAATGAGCAGTTCTTC. Full variable domain (missing parts from reference TRBV7-8 and TRBJ2-1): GAGVSQSPRYKVAKRGQDVALRCDPISGHVSLFWYQQALGQGPEFLTYFQNEAQLDKSGLPSDRFFAERPEGSVSTLKIQRTQQEDSAVYLCASSPGLNEQFFGPGTRLTVL.

This clone has more than one count but fewer than ten. This chain connects TRBV19 to TRBJ2-1; TRBD2 matches at 11 bases. The V segment lost 4 bases and the J segment 4 bases; nucleotides outside the gene matches: 6. CDR1 is LNHDA and CDR2 is SQIVND in the germline V gene (reference sequence). The CDR3 has 16 residues. CDR3 region: CASSKTGLAEYNEQFF. The CDR3 DNA follows: TGTGCCAGTAGTAAAACGGGACTAGCGGAGTACAATGAGCAGTTCTTC. The full variable domain, in which reference TRBV19 and TRBJ2-1 provide the parts outside the CDR3, is DGGITQSPKYLFRKEGQNVTLSCEQNLNHDAMYWYRQDPGQGLRLIYYSQIVNDFQKGDIAEGYSVSREKKESFPLTVTSAQKNPTAFYLCASSKTGLAEYNEQFFGPGTRLTVL.

In DNA form, the CDR3 reads TGTGCCAGCAGCCCGGGACAGGGGGCAACTAATGAAAAACTGTTTTTT. Translated, it gives CASSPGQGATNEKLFF. The rearrangement joins TRBV5-4 to TRBJ1-4; 11 nucleotides align to TRBD1. The CDR3 contains 16 residues. Germline V CDR1 and CDR2: SGHNT, YYREEE (reference sequence). V lost 4 bases to trimming and J lost 0 bases; unmatched junction nucleotides: 2.

The chain joins TRBV28 to TRBJ1-2; no reliable D call. Trimming removed 2 bases at V and 8 bases at J, with 15 bases between. CDR3 length: 14 amino acids. Germline V CDR1 and CDR2: MDHEN, SYDVKM. CDR3 region: CASSLTAATKGYTF. The CDR3 region has the DNA TGTGCCAGCAGTTTAACGGCTGCTACTAAGGGCTACACCTTC.

The chain employs TRBV21-1 and TRBJ1-5. TRBV21-1 is flagged as a pseudogene. The CDR3 has 17 amino acids. The CDR3 nucleotides are TGTGCCAGCAGCAAAGGGGGGGGATGGGGTGGCAATCAGCCCCAGCATTTT. This translates into CASSKGGGWGGNQPQHF.

V is TRBV6-5 and J is TRBJ2-7; D is perhaps TRBD1 (7 bases). The CDR3 is 12 amino acids. Germline CDR1 reads MNHEY; CDR2 reads SVGAGI. Trimming removed 7 bases at V and 7 bases at J, with 14 bases between. CDR3 residues: CASTNPGGEQYF. CDR3 nucleotide sequence: TGTGCCAGCACCAACCCAGGGGGGGAGCAGTACTTC.

The rearrangement uses TRBV5-1 and TRBJ2-3; a weak D match, TRBD2 (5 bases). With 7 bases removed from V and 5 bases from J, the gap between germline ends came to 17 bases. The V gene's germline CDR1 is SGHRS and CDR2 YFSETQ. This CDR3 region has 14 residues. CDR3 loop: CASGTEGVVDTQYF. The CDR3 nucleotides are TGCGCCAGCGGTACAGAGGGCGTCGTAGATACGCAGTATTTT.

CDR3 sequence (DNA): TGCAGCGTTGGGGAAACCGGGACAGGGGTGCAGCCCCAGCATTTT. Amino acids: CSVGETGTGVQPQHF. V usage is TRBV29-1 and J usage is TRBJ1-5; 10 bases fit TRBD1. The CDR3 totals 15 residues. CDR1 SQVTM and CDR2 ANQGSEA come from the germline V gene. Trimming took 4 bases from V and 7 from J; bases not matched to a gene: 10.

The chain uses TRBV5-8 and TRBJ2-1; TRBD2 might be the D (6 bases). V lost 1 base to trimming and J lost 6 bases, with 11 bases between them. Germline V gene sequence: CDR1 SGHTS, CDR2 YDEGEE. CDR3 size: 14 residues. CDR3 sequence (DNA): TGTGCCAGCAGCTTGTGGGACTCGATCAATGAGCAGTTCTTC. This encodes CASSLWDSINEQFF.

In this sample, this clone turned up a few times. The CDR3 DNA follows: TGCGCCAGCAGCCAATTGACAGGTCGGGATGAAAAACTGTTTTTT. It yields the protein CASSQLTGRDEKLFF. This chain uses TRBV5-1 with TRBJ1-4; a weak D match, TRBD1 (6 bases). Germline V gene sequence: CDR1 SGHRS, CDR2 YFSETQ. The CDR3 totals 15 residues. Trimming pared 4 bases from V and 6 bases from J, leaving 16 bases between.

V gene TRBV20-1 combines with J gene TRBJ2-3; D might be TRBD2 (6 bases). This CDR3 region has 11 residues. Germline V gene lookup returns CDR1 DFQATT and CDR2 SNEGSKA (reference sequence). CDR3 nucleotides: TGCAGCGGGAGAAGCACAGATACGCAGTATTTT. Protein product: CSGRSTDTQYF.

This chain uses TRBV18 with TRBJ2-2; D not certain. V lost 0 bases, J lost 10 bases, and 12 bases lay in between. Germline-derived CDR1 and CDR2 are KGHSH and LQKENI. This CDR3 is built from 14 residues. The CDR3 is CASSPPSVAEELFF. As DNA, the CDR3 is TGTGCCAGCTCACCACCGTCCGTAGCTGAGGAGCTGTTTTTT.

The V and J genes are TRBV28 and TRBJ2-7, with 11 positions matching TRBD2. J gave up 4 bases and V 5 bases, and 7 bases lay outside the gene matches. The CDR3 runs to 15 residues. The germline CDR1 and CDR2 sequences are MDHEN and SYDVKM. The CDR3 nucleotides are TGTGCCAGCAGTACTAGCGGGAGCGGAACTTACGAGCAGTACTTC. Its translation: CASSTSGSGTYEQYF.

The chain carries TRBV7-2 and TRBJ2-1; D is undetermined. The V end lost 5 bases, the J end lost 4 bases, and 12 bases lay between the germline ends. The CDR3 is 14 residues long. Looked up from germline, CDR1 is SGHTA and CDR2 is FQGNSA. The CDR3 reads CASSTPPGYNEQFF. CDR3 sequence (DNA): TGTGCCAGCAGCACGCCGCCGGGTTACAATGAGCAGTTCTTC.

The chain combines TRBV27 with TRBJ1-6; tentatively, D is TRBD1 (6 bases). Per germline, CDR1 MNHEY and CDR2 SMNVEV (reference sequence). CDR3 length: 15 residues. V was trimmed by 6 bases and J by 10 bases, leaving 19 bases between them. Here the CDR3 reads CASRSQEQGRSPLHF. In DNA form, the CDR3 reads TGTGCCAGCAGAAGCCAGGAACAGGGTCGGTCACCCCTCCACTTT.

This clone was counted a few times. The chain combines TRBV4-3 with TRBJ1-6; D unclear. Germline CDR1 LGHNA, CDR2 YSLEER. The CDR3 extends over 18 amino acids. V was trimmed by 0 bases and J by 0 bases, leaving 12 bases between them. CDR3 region: CASSQDRPQSSYNSPLHF. The CDR3 DNA is TGCGCCAGCAGCCAAGATAGACCACAGAGCTCCTATAATTCACCCCTCCACTTT.

As to this clone: The sample holds other DNA sequences that translate to the same CDR3. The V gene is TRBV9, the J gene TRBJ1-1; D unresolved. The length of the CDR3 is 13 residues. From germline, CDR1 is SGDLS and CDR2 YYNGEE. Deletions cut 2 bases from V and 2 bases from J, with 7 bases between. CDR3 nucleotide sequence: TGTGCCAGCAGCGTTGCAGGCAACACTGAAGCTTTCTTT. Its translation is CASSVAGNTEAFF.

The chain uses TRBV12-5 and TRBJ2-2; possibly TRBD2 for D (5 bases). CDR1 is LGHNT, CDR2 FRNRAP, per germline. V dropped 5 bases and J dropped 1 base, with 8 bases sitting between them. The CDR3 spans 14 residues. The CDR3, as DNA: TGTGCTAGTGGTCAACTAGGGAACACCGGGGAGCTGTTTTTT. This gives the protein CASGQLGNTGELFF.

This chain joins TRBV7-2 and TRBJ2-7; D unclear. The CDR3 contains 14 residues. Trimming took 1 base from V and 3 from J, leaving 10 bases between them. Germline V gives CDR1 SGHTA, CDR2 FQGNSA. The CDR3 here is CASSLGKGDYEQYF. The DNA for the CDR3 is TGTGCCAGCAGCTTAGGTAAAGGAGACTACGAGCAGTACTTC. The entire variable domain, with the rest obtained from reference TRBV7-2 and TRBJ2-7, is as follows: GAGVSQSPSNKVTEKGKDVELRCDPISGHTALYWYRQSLGQGLEFLIYFQGNSAPDKSGLPSDRFSAERTGGSVSTLTIQRTQQEDSAVYLCASSLGKGDYEQYFGPGTRLTVT.

CDR3 DNA sequence: TGTGCCAGCAGTTACTCTGCAGGGTTGGACTACGAGCAGTACTTC. It yields the protein CASSYSAGLDYEQYF. This chain connects TRBV6-5 to TRBJ2-7; D is possibly TRBD1 (5 bases). Trimming left V 0 bases short and J 3 bases short, with 12 bases between. Germline assignment: CDR1 MNHEY and CDR2 SVGAGI. There are 15 residues in the CDR3.

The chain employs TRBV28 and TRBJ1-6; D possibly corresponds to TRBD1 (6 bases). The CDR3 extends over 15 amino acids. The V end lost 6 bases, the J end lost 4 bases, and 13 bases lay between the germline ends. In germline, CDR1 is MDHEN, CDR2 SYDVKM. CDR3 residues: CASRGEGGYNSPLHF. In nucleotides, the CDR3 is TGTGCCAGCAGAGGGGAGGGGGGGTATAATTCACCCCTCCACTTT. Based on the CDR3 plus reference TRBV28 and TRBJ1-6, the full variable domain is DVKVTQSSRYLVKRTGEKVFLECVQDMDHENMFWYRQDPGLGLRLIYFSYDVKMKEKGDIPEGYSVSREKKERFSLILESASTNQTSMYLCASRGEGGYNSPLHFGNGTRLTVT.

This clone appeared once. The CDR3 region is CASSPRRDLGDTQYF. Written as DNA, the CDR3 is TGTGCCAGCAGCCCCCGGAGGGACCTAGGAGATACGCAGTATTTT. The V call is TRBV9, the J call TRBJ2-3, with D possibly matching TRBD2 (6 bases). Germline V gene sequence: CDR1 SGDLS, CDR2 YYNGEE. The CDR3 sequence is 15 residues long. V lost 4 bases, J lost 5 bases, and 17 bases lay in between.

The rearrangement joins TRBV9 to TRBJ2-3, with D possibly matching TRBD2 (5 bases). The V and J ends lost 0 bases and 3 bases respectively, with 14 bases between them. This CDR3 is 16 amino acids long. Germline-derived CDR1 and CDR2 are SGDLS and YYNGEE. This CDR3 reads CASSVGSRLATDTQYF. The CDR3 DNA reads TGTGCCAGCAGCGTAGGATCTAGGCTAGCAACAGATACGCAGTATTTT.

The rearrangement uses TRBV19 and TRBJ2-1; 9 bases line up with TRBD2. V trimming: 6 bases; J trimming: 9 bases; junction bases outside the gene matches: 9. This CDR3 has 14 residues. The germline V gene encodes CDR1 LNHDA and CDR2 SQIVND (reference sequence). The CDR3 protein is CASRKTGGGVEQFF. In nucleotides, the CDR3 is TGTGCCAGTAGAAAGACGGGCGGGGGGGTTGAGCAGTTCTTC.

J is TRBJ1-2 and V is TRBV30; 7 positions agree with TRBD1. CDR1 GTSNPN and CDR2 SVGIG come from the germline V gene (reference sequence). The length of the CDR3 is 12 residues. V gave up 4 bases and J gave up 5 bases; unmatched junction bases: 4. The CDR3 nucleotides read TGTGCCTGGAACGCAGGGGGGTATGGCTACACCTTC. This sequence encodes CAWNAGGYGYTF.

The chain links TRBV2 to TRBJ1-2; TRBD1 is a possible D gene (6 bases). CDR1 and CDR2 from the germline V gene are SNHLY and FYNNEI. V lost 6 bases, J lost 4 bases, and 21 bases lay in between. CDR3 length: 16 residues. CDR3 sequence: CASRQDRSLGGYGYTF. In DNA form, the CDR3 reads TGTGCCAGCAGGCAAGACAGGTCTCTGGGTGGCTATGGCTACACCTTC.